The next 3 T cell receptor beta chains were all read from a single sample in a study of OX40 agonist ivuxolimab in advanced cancers. The table came from immunoSEQ multiplex PCR; TCRdb's copy has only in-frame clones and leaves some out. The repertoire holds around 60,000 clones, with around 90% as singletons. The material sequenced was CD4+ or CD8+ T cells sorted from blood, taken in a trial of the OX40 agonist ivuxolimab. Every receptor here comes from an adult with an advanced solid tumor such as melanoma, head and neck, liver or kidney cancer.

This chain joins TRBV5-4 and TRBJ2-7, with D perhaps matching TRBD1 (6 bases). Trimming cost V 6 bases and J 6 bases, with 16 bases left between them. CDR1 is SGHNT and CDR2 is YYREEE in the germline V gene (reference sequence). The CDR3 is made up of 13 amino acids. The CDR3 nucleotides are TGTGCCAGCAAAGGACCAGGGGCGGCCGAGCAGTACTTC. Protein: CASKGPGAAEQYF.

V and J are TRBV20-1 and TRBJ1-1, with D hard to call. CDR3 length equals 11 residues. Germline V lookup: CDR1 DFQATT, CDR2 SNEGSKA (reference sequence). V was shortened by 3 bases and J by 1 base, with 3 bases between the two germline ends. The CDR3, as DNA: TGCAGTGCTAGTACGAACACTGAAGCTTTCTTT. As protein: CSASTNTEAFF.

The rearrangement uses TRBV4-1 and TRBJ2-3; no definite D call. Looked up from germline, CDR1 is MGHRA and CDR2 is YSYEKL. The CDR3 is made up of 13 amino acids. V shed 4 bases and J shed 3 bases, with 8 bases lying between them. CDR3 loop: CASSRDLTDTQYF. Written as DNA, the CDR3 is TGCGCCAGCAGCCGAGATTTGACAGATACGCAGTATTTT.